Only a few counts were recorded for the clone carrying this T cell receptor (beta chain). The data stem from a study of identical twins. One entry per CDR3 protein results from TCRdb running MiXCR on the 5' RACE reads. The sample has hundreds of thousands of distinct CDR3 sequences; about 12% are singletons. The sample was also reused in another study, on yellow fever vaccine responses in identical twins.

The sequence came from a young woman in good health. The sequenced sample was CD8+ T cells sorted from blood.

The CDR3 sequence: CASRGAGLAGNEQFF. Written as DNA, the CDR3 is TGTGCCAGCAGGGGGGCCGGACTAGCGGGCAATGAGCAGTTCTTC. V gene TRBV27 combines with J gene TRBJ2-1; 11 nucleotides align to TRBD2. This CDR3 region has 15 residues. Unmatched junction bases numbered 7, after V lost 6 bases and J lost 6 bases. Germline V gene data show CDR1 as MNHEY and CDR2 as SMNVEV (reference sequence).